This is a list of T cell receptor beta chains from one sample in a study of T cell responses to AZD1222 COVID-19 vaccine. Clones were sequenced by immunoSEQ multiplex PCR, and TCRdb holds only the in-frame ones, with some missing. The repertoire consists of about 85,000 clones, with roughly 88% occurring once and the leading ten covering roughly 15%. Sequenced material: peripheral blood, taken on day 0 of AZD1222 vaccination. Receptors were obtained from an adult in good health. Both conserved end residues are part of each CDR3. The order of the fields is J gene, clone size, V gene, D gene, CDR3 DNA, CDR3 protein. The D gene is left open where the match is weak. Not every row has a clone size; where given, it reads once, few, many or a size class.

>TRBJ2-1|-|TRBV14|-
TGTGCCAGCAGCCAAGATTGGGGGAATGAGCAGTTCTTC
CASSQDWGNEQFF
>TRBJ1-4|-|TRBV18|-
TGTGCCAGCTCACCTCCCACCGTCGGGAGGTTGGGTGAAAAACTGTTTTTT
CASSPPTVGRLGEKLFF
>TRBJ2-7|-|TRBV4-1|TRBD2
TGCGCCAGCAGCCAGATGAGGGCGGGAGTCACCTTTGCCGAGCAGTACTTC
CASSQMRAGVTFAEQYF
>TRBJ2-2|few|TRBV4-1|TRBD2
TGCGCCAGCAGCCAAGATGAGAGACTAGCGGGTGCTACGAACACCGGGGAGCTGTTTTTT
CASSQDERLAGATNTGELFF
>TRBJ2-1|once|TRBV15|-
TGTGCCACCAGCAGAGATAAAGGTTATAGGGGTTCCTACAATGAGCAGTTCTTC
CATSRDKGYRGSYNEQFF
>TRBJ1-5|-|TRBV7-2|TRBD1
TGTGCCAGCAGCCGGACAGGAGATCAGCCCCAGCATTTT
CASSRTGDQPQHF
>TRBJ1-6|-|TRBV10-3|-
TGTGCCATCAGGCCGACAGGTAGCTCCTATAATTCACCCCTCCACTTT
CAIRPTGSSYNSPLHF
>TRBJ2-1|-|TRBV11-3|-
TGTGCCAGCAGCCCACGGGTCCCGGACAATGAGCAGTTCTTC
CASSPRVPDNEQFF
>TRBJ2-7|-|TRBV30|-
TGTGCCTGGAGGGATAGCCTAAAGTCCTACGAGCAGTACTTC
CAWRDSLKSYEQYF
>TRBJ2-6|-|TRBV2|TRBD1
TGTGCCTCAGGAGTGGTCCGGGACAGATACTCTGGGGCCAACGTCCTGACTTTC
CASGVVRDRYSGANVLTF
>TRBJ2-5|once|TRBV3-1/TRBV3-2|TRBD2
TGTGCCAGCAGCCAAGAACCACTAGCGGGAGTAGAGACCCAGTACTTC
CASSQEPLAGVETQYF
>TRBJ2-5|-|TRBV5-1|TRBD2
TGCGCCAGCAGCTTAGGGACTAGCCAAGAGACCCAGTACTTC
CASSLGTSQETQYF
>TRBJ2-4|-|TRBV10-3|-
TGTGCCATCAGTGAGTTTCAGAGAGGAGTAGCCAAAAACATTCAGTACTTC
CAISEFQRGVAKNIQYF
>TRBJ2-7|-|TRBV2|TRBD1
TGTGCCAGCATACGGGGACAGTACTACGAGCAGTACTTC
CASIRGQYYEQYF
>TRBJ2-1|-|TRBV18|-
TGTGCCAGCTCACCACCGGACGGTCGCTCCTACAATGAGCAGTTCTTC
CASSPPDGRSYNEQFF
>TRBJ1-1|-|TRBV19|-
TGTGCCAGTGGGACGGAGAACACTGAAGCTTTCTTT
CASGTENTEAFF
>TRBJ2-1|-|TRBV25-1|-
TGTGCCAGCAGTGAATATAGCCGGGGCTCCTACAATGAGCAGTTCTTC
CASSEYSRGSYNEQFF
>TRBJ2-1|-|TRBV28|-
TGTGCCAGCAGTCCAGGGGTAAAGGAGTACAATGAGCAGTTCTTC
CASSPGVKEYNEQFF
>TRBJ2-5|-|TRBV4-1|-
TGCGCCAGCAGCCCCGGGCCCGGGCAAGAGACCCAGTACTTC
CASSPGPGQETQYF
>TRBJ1-6|once|TRBV28|-
TGTGCCAGCAGTATCCACCAGGGTTTTCGGGATTCACCCCTCCACTTT
CASSIHQGFRDSPLHF
>TRBJ1-2|-|TRBV20-1|-
TGCAGTGCCACGGAGGGGTATGGCTACACCTTC
CSATEGYGYTF
>TRBJ1-2|-|TRBV19|TRBD1
TGTGCCAGTAGTATTTGGGGACAGAACATCTATGGCTACACCTTC
CASSIWGQNIYGYTF
>TRBJ2-6|-|TRBV10-2|TRBD1
TGCGCCATGGGGGGACAGGGGGTTGGTGGGGCCAACGTCCTGACTTTC
CAMGGQGVGGANVLTF
>TRBJ1-5|-|TRBV28|TRBD1
TGTGCCAGCAGTGGAACAGGGGGGAAACCCCAGCATTTT
CASSGTGGKPQHF
>TRBJ1-1|-|TRBV7-9|TRBD1
TGTGCCAGCAGCAAACAGGGGACCATGAACACTGAAGCTTTCTTT
CASSKQGTMNTEAFF
>TRBJ2-5|-|TRBV6-5|-
TGTGCTGTTAGATCAGGGGATTCCCAAGAGACCCAGTACTTC
CAVRSGDSQETQYF
>TRBJ1-1|-|TRBV11-2|-
TGTGCCAGCAGCTTACAGCAGGGACAAACTGAAGCTTTCTTT
CASSLQQGQTEAFF
>TRBJ2-7|few|TRBV6-2/TRBV6-3|-
TGTGCCAGCAGTTACTGGGGCGGTTCTGCCTACGAGCAGTACTTC
CASSYWGGSAYEQYF
>TRBJ2-7|-|TRBV4-2|TRBD2
TGTGCCAGCAGCCAAGTGCTAGCGGGCCTTTACGAGCAGTACTTC
CASSQVLAGLYEQYF
>TRBJ1-1|-|TRBV23-1|-
TGCGCCAGCAGTCAATCCGCCGAGACTGAAGCTTTCTTT
CASSQSAETEAFF
>TRBJ2-1|-|TRBV24-1|-
TGTGCCACCAATGGACAGCTGGGGAATGAGCAGTTCTTC
CATNGQLGNEQFF
>TRBJ2-1|-|TRBV7-9|-
TGTGCCAGCAGCCAAGACCCCAGCAGGAGCGCCTACAATGAGCAGTTCTTC
CASSQDPSRSAYNEQFF
>TRBJ1-2|once|TRBV28|-
TGTGCCAGCAGCCGCCCGGGGGGGGGTAACTATGGCTACACCTTC
CASSRPGGGNYGYTF
>TRBJ1-1|-|TRBV12-3/TRBV12-4|-
TGTGCCAGCAGTTTCGGGGGAACTGAAGCTTTCTTT
CASSFGGTEAFF
>TRBJ1-2|-|TRBV28|-
TGTGCCAGCAGAAGTCTGGGGCAGGGCAGCTATGGCTACACCTTC
CASRSLGQGSYGYTF
>TRBJ2-7|-|TRBV11-2|-
TGTGCCAGCAGCACACGATTCGGGAGTGCCTCCTACGAGCAGTACTTC
CASSTRFGSASYEQYF
>TRBJ2-2|-|TRBV19|TRBD1
TGTGCCAGTAGAGGGCTCGGGACAGGGGGCATCACCGGGGAGCTGTTTTTT
CASRGLGTGGITGELFF
>TRBJ1-4|-|TRBV27|TRBD1
TGTGCCAGCAGTTTAAGGGGACAGGGGTGGGCTAATGAAAAACTGTTTTTT
CASSLRGQGWANEKLFF
>TRBJ1-1|-|TRBV3-1/TRBV3-2|-
TGTGCCAGCAGCCCGACAGGAATTGAAGCTTTCTTT
CASSPTGIEAFF
>TRBJ1-1|-|TRBV6-6|-
TGTGCCAGCAGTTACTCGGAGTCATTTGGAGCTTTCTTT
CASSYSESFGAFF
>TRBJ1-6|-|TRBV30|TRBD1
TGTGCCTGGACCATGACAGGGACGGATTCACCCCTCCACTTT
CAWTMTGTDSPLHF
>TRBJ1-2|-|TRBV2|-
TGTGCCAGCAGTGAAGCGCGGGGCAGGGGAGGAGGTTTACGCTATGGCTACACCTTC
CASSEARGRGGGLRYGYTF
>TRBJ1-5|-|TRBV6-5|-
TGTGCCAGCAGTTTGACAGGCCTACGGGATCAGCCCCAGCATTTT
CASSLTGLRDQPQHF
>TRBJ2-7|-|TRBV19|TRBD2
TGTGCCAGTAGTTTAGCGGGAGGGGACTACGAGCAGTACTTC
CASSLAGGDYEQYF
>TRBJ1-2|-|TRBV7-8|TRBD1
TGTGCCAGCGGGACAGGGAAGTACTATGGCTACACCTTC
CASGTGKYYGYTF
>TRBJ2-1|-|TRBV6-1|-
TGTGCCAGCAGCCTCGGCTACAATGAGCAGTTCTTC
CASSLGYNEQFF
>TRBJ2-7|-|TRBV6-1|-
TGTGCCAGCAGTGAAGTAGGGAAAGCCAACGAGCAGTACTTC
CASSEVGKANEQYF
>TRBJ1-1|-|TRBV30|-
TGTGCCTGGAGTGTAAAGGTTAACACTGAAGCTTTCTTT
CAWSVKVNTEAFF
>TRBJ2-6|-|TRBV5-8|-
TGTGCCAGCAGCTTGATTAGGGACACCTCGAGGTACTCTGGGGCCAACGTCCTGACTTTC
CASSLIRDTSRYSGANVLTF
>TRBJ1-1|-|TRBV5-1|-
TGCGCCAGCCGCCATGGGGGCTCTAAGAACACTGAAGCTTTCTTT
CASRHGGSKNTEAFF
>TRBJ1-4|-|TRBV6-1|-
TGTGCCAGCAGTGAAGAAAGGGGGAAGGGAACTAATGAAAAACTGTTTTTT
CASSEERGKGTNEKLFF
>TRBJ2-3|few|TRBV2|-
TGTGCCAGCAGTGGCTGGGCGGCGGGACAGAATAGAGATACGCAGTATTTT
CASSGWAAGQNRDTQYF
>TRBJ2-7|-|TRBV6-5|-
TGTGCCAGCAGGCTCGATTTAACCTACGAGCAGTACTTC
CASRLDLTYEQYF
>TRBJ2-7|-|TRBV10-3|TRBD1
TGTGCCATCTGGGGACAGGGGGTAGACGAGCAGTACTTC
CAIWGQGVDEQYF
>TRBJ1-2|-|TRBV10-1|TRBD1
TGCGCCAGCAGACAGGGGGCGTATGGCTACACCTTC
CASRQGAYGYTF